This T cell receptor beta chain emerged from a study of regulatory T cells in long-lasting Graves disease (dated by TCRdb to the early 2020s). With respect to the entire study: Patients with newly diagnosed Graves' disease had been on antithyroid drugs for under 3 months. A total of roughly 33 samples were covered by TCR sequencing, comprising some 13 persistent and around 20 newly diagnosed Graves' disease patients. The study took place in China and was registered as a clinical trial. Persistent Graves' disease patients were compared with newly diagnosed Graves' disease patients by peripheral blood TCR sequencing and RNA sequencing.

Interpreted using the paper, the time point label stands for: newly diagnosed GD, antithyroid drugs for less than 3 months. For both TCR sequencing and RNA sequencing, RNA was extracted from PBMCs in TRIzol. Graves' disease was diagnosed according to American Thyroid Association guidelines. The patients came from an endocrinology department in Xi'an, China. Each patient gave roughly 8.4 milliliters of peripheral blood, collected in an EDTA anticoagulant tube. Ficoll Paque Plus density gradient separation was used to isolate PBMCs, and no further T cell sorting was done. An Agilent 2100 Bioanalyzer and agarose gel were used to check RNA quality, and a NanoDrop 2000 was used to measure RNA concentration. From the cysteine up to the phenylalanine, the CDR3 has a length of 14 residues. The sequence is cut down to CDR3 DNA, 42 bases in frame from base 1. The CDR1 and CDR2 encoded by the germline V gene are KGHSH and LQKENI. V gives up 3 bases and J gives up 1 base, and the segment between their germline ends measures 9 bases.

Of note for this clonotype: There is no known antigen for this receptor. Within one base of it there is no much larger clone, and no base qualities were kept.

General study outcomes and caveats: As a limitation, the authors acknowledged that the small sample size may reduce accuracy. Lower TCR Shannon entropy and fewer highly expanded clones were observed in persistent Graves' disease patients than in newly diagnosed patients, which suggested clonal expansion. Peripheral blood alone was examined, since thyroid tissue, which constituted the primary lesion, could not be accessed. Persistent disease showed preferential use of TRBV28, TRBJ1-2 and TRBJ2-5, whereas newly diagnosed disease favored TRBV20-1 and TRBJ2-1. Sequencing and analysis were restricted to the TCR beta chain. A larger number of public clonotypes was shared among persistent patients (approximately 3,000) than among newly diagnosed patients (around 970).

The library was produced with multiplex PCR. Sequencing was performed on an Illumina HiSeq 4000. CDR3 regions were amplified by Arm-PCR with iRepertoire HTBI primers to construct TCR beta libraries. Before sequencing, the PCR products went through gel purification. The paper's data handling went like this. A total of fewer than 70 TRBV and 14 TRBJ segments were identified across samples and were used for gene usage analysis of CDR3 amino acid clonotypes. COPE and FqMerger were used to merge the filtered high-quality paired reads into contigs. BLAST was used to align contigs to the IMGT TRBV, TRBD and TRBJ reference genes, and CDR3 was defined following IMGT. Highly expanded clones were defined as clonotypes with a frequency above 0.1%. Repertoire diversity was measured by Shannon entropy, and V-J evenness by the Gini coefficient. A clonotype was considered public if more than one individual shared it. The raw public data were reprocessed by TCRdb itself: fastp quality trimming at Q25, MiXCR clonotype calling, in-frame beta chains only. For every CDR3 protein sequence, its rows merge into one entry that carries the most common genes and DNA. These V and J calls originate from TCRdb's pipeline instead of the authors' own analysis. Present in this sample are hundreds of thousands of distinct CDR3 sequences, roughly 14% of which were seen just once. Together, the top ten hold 8% to 10% of the sample.

This sample was also put to use in a study of T cells in Graves' hyperthyroidism and ophthalmopathy. As the second study states: Stable Graves' hyperthyroidism was defined as the absence of progression to ophthalmopathy over 18 months of follow-up. Hyperthyroidism patients were newly diagnosed, had a disease duration of under 2 months, and were aged 18 to 65 years. Exclusion was applied to patients with uncontrolled infections, other autoimmune diseases, pregnancy or lactation. Diagnoses were based on clinical symptoms, serum thyroxine and TRAb, thyroid ultrasound and orbital computed tomography. The first round of RT-PCR for the TCR CDR3 was performed with the HTBI primer set and the Qiagen OneStep RT-PCR kit. Most expanded thyroid clonotypes (frequency above 0.001) were also detected in blood, suggesting blood repertoires may reflect thyroid immune responses. A 13 V-J signature model separated ophthalmopathy from stable hyperthyroidism, with over 85% sensitivity and roughly 84% specificity in cross-validation and 80%/75% in testing. In validation, the model predicted progression to ophthalmopathy a median of about 6.5 months before onset, with about 67% sensitivity and about 75% specificity. To identify TCR V-J signatures that set the groups apart, the researchers used a discovery cohort of 95 to 100 patients, made up of 43 with Graves' ophthalmopathy and about 60 with stable Graves' hyperthyroidism. Prospective prediction of ophthalmopathy was tested in an independent validation cohort of some 19 hyperthyroidism patients and 15 to 17 patients who later progressed to ophthalmopathy. The roughly 91 discovery patients were randomly divided into training and test sets at a 7:3 ratio. In addition, the study compared T-cell repertoires in thyroid tissue and in blood from roughly 6 Graves' hyperthyroidism patients. After sampling, hyperthyroidism patients received methimazole starting at 30 mg daily, and ophthalmopathy patients received high-dose intravenous methylprednisolone. The libraries were constructed in a second round of multiplex PCR and then size-selected and purified. Paired-end sequencing of the libraries was performed with 100 bp reads on an Illumina HiSeq2000. SOAPnuke was used to process the raw data, with reads discarded if the reads contained adapters or uncalled bases, had a mean Phred below 15, or lacked an exact constant-primer or identifier match. High-quality paired reads were merged using COPE v1.2.5, and each unique nucleotide sequence was defined as a clonotype. MiTCR v1.1 was used to align clonotypes to the IMGT TRBV, TRBD and TRBJ reference segments. Only V-J combinations with frequency above 0.0001, covering about 99% of repertoires, were analysed. A TCS score was defined as the ratio of F50 (clonal expansion) to E x V (chaos), with BLOSUM62-based TCRdist applied between CDR3 peptides within each V-J. Welch's t-statistics and random forest reduced roughly 530 V-J features to roughly 13, which were used in a naive Bayes classifier (R e1071). Sample size was not statistically predetermined, and investigators were not blinded to group allocation. According to the paper, TCR Vbeta CDR3 sequencing was carried out on about 140 peripheral blood samples, which came from 40 to 45 ophthalmopathy, 75 or so hyperthyroidism and roughly 17 progressor patients.

This sequence was found in a man aged 25-40 years with Graves disease. Donor details come from another sample of the same person, matched by shared clones. The material was peripheral blood mononuclear cells (PBMCs), obtained at new diagnosis, from a patient treated with antithyroid drugs. The chain links TRBV18 with TRBJ2-5, with no reliable assignment of the D segment. The CDR3 in this case is CASSPSITQETQYF. The DNA reads TGTGCCAGCTCACCCTCTATAACCCAAGAGACCCAGTACTTC.